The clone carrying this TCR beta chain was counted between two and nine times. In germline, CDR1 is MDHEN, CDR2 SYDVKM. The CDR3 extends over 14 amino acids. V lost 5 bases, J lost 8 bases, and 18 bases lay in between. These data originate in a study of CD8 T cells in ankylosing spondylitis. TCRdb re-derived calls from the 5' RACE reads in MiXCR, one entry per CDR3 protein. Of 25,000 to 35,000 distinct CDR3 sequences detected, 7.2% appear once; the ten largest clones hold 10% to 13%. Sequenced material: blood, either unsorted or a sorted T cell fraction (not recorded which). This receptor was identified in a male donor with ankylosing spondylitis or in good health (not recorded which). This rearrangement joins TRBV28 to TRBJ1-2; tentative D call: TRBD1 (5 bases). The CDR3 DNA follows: TGTGCCAGCAGTACTGGGGCAGGGCACCGAGGCTACACCTTC. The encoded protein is CASSTGAGHRGYTF.